The 2 T cell receptor beta chains below come from one sample, sequenced in a study of T cells after yellow fever vaccination. One entry per CDR3 protein, called by TCRdb with MiXCR from the 5' RACE reads. The table has more than 95,000 distinct CDR3 sequences, approximately 16% seen once. Specimen: CD8+ T cells sorted from PBMCs, collected 5 days after the yellow fever booster vaccination. Receptors were obtained from a man younger than 35 who received the YFV17D yellow fever vaccine.

This clonotype was seen only a few times. CDR3 coding DNA: TGTGCCAGCAGCCAAAATTTTGGGGAGGCTCCTCAAGAGACCCAGTACTTC. Translating gives CASSQNFGEAPQETQYF. The gene calls are TRBV4-2 and TRBJ2-5, with a weak D call TRBD2 (6 bases). Trimming left V 2 bases short and J 2 bases short, with 18 bases between. CDR1 and CDR2 (germline): LGHNA, YNFKEQ. The CDR3 is made up of 17 amino acids.

This clonotype was seen more than once but under ten times. The V call is TRBV9, the J call TRBJ2-1; D is uncertain. Trimming stripped 0 bases from V and 5 bases from J, with 3 bases between. The CDR3 has 12 residues. The V gene's germline CDR1 is SGDLS and CDR2 YYNGEE. Here the CDR3 reads CASSVGDNEQFF. The CDR3 DNA is TGTGCCAGCAGCGTAGGGGACAATGAGCAGTTCTTC.